One sample yielded the 21 T cell receptor beta chains listed below, sequenced in a study of blood T cells in healthy people across ages. Primed by a sample-barcoded 5' primer and a J-beta primer mix, a second PCR proceeded for about 7 to 11 cycles. A single record per CDR3 protein comes from TCRdb applying MiXCR to the 5' RACE reads. The sample holds hundreds of thousands of distinct CDR3 sequences, roughly 50% seen once. The sequenced material came from blood. The receptors come from an older woman in good health.

This sequence joins TRBV4-2 and TRBJ2-5; D ambiguous. The better agreement between TRBJ2-7 and the DNA end casts doubt on the J call. The germline V gene encodes CDR1 LGHNA and CDR2 YNFKEQ. The CDR3 is 13 amino acids. The CDR3 DNA reads as TGTGCCAGCAGCCAAGATAACCGATACGAGCAGTACTTC. The encoded protein is CASSQDNRYEQYF.

V and J are TRBV7-3 and TRBJ2-7; 14 bases are a match to TRBD2. V lost 5 bases to trimming and J lost 7 bases; unmatched junction nucleotides: 10. CDR1 is SGHTA, CDR2 FQGTGA, per germline. This CDR3 has 16 amino acids. CDR3 DNA: TGTGCCAGCAGCCCCTCCGGGACTAGCGGGAGTTATGAGCAGTACTTC. Protein: CASSPSGTSGSYEQYF.

This clonotype was seen a few times. CDR3 region: CASSSRVAGGSNEQYF. CDR3 sequence (DNA): TGTGCCAGCAGCTCGCGCGTAGCGGGAGGCTCCAATGAGCAGTACTTC. The chain recombines TRBV7-9 with TRBJ2-7; the match to TRBD2 covers 10 bases. The germline CDR1 and CDR2 sequences are SEHNR and FQNEAQ (reference sequence). The CDR3 loop spans 16 amino acids. V was pared by 4 bases and J by 7 bases, with 13 bases of the junction left unmatched.

This sequence joins TRBV5-6 and TRBJ2-5; 7 bases align to TRBD2. The DNA end is more similar to TRBJ2-7, so the J call may be wrong. The CDR3 contains 15 residues. Germline V gene sequence: CDR1 SGHDT, CDR2 YYEEEE. The CDR3, as DNA: TGTGCCAGCAGCAGCCTCGGCGGGAGTCCCTACGAGCAGTACTTC. Amino acids: CASSSLGGSPYEQYF.

This chain links TRBV20-1 with TRBJ1-5; 8 bases are shared with TRBD1. Germline CDR1 DFQATT, CDR2 SNEGSKA (reference sequence). This CDR3 has 17 amino acids. Germline trimming cut 4 bases from V and 6 bases from J; bases unmatched to any gene: 17. The CDR3 region is CSATGVRQGAKAQPQHF. In DNA form, the CDR3 reads TGCAGTGCTACTGGCGTGAGGCAGGGGGCGAAGGCTCAGCCCCAGCATTTT.

This clonotype was detected only a few times. The J gene is TRBJ2-4, the V gene TRBV2, with 11 positions matching TRBD2. Judging by the DNA end, TRBJ2-7 fits better; the J call may be wrong. The CDR3 consists of 13 residues. Germline values: CDR1 SNHLY, CDR2 FYNNEI. This chain's CDR3 is CAGRLAGRYEQYF. CDR3 DNA: TGTGCCGGCCGACTAGCGGGACGCTACGAGCAGTACTTC.

This clonotype was observed many times. The chain couples TRBV7-2 to TRBJ2-5; D is uncertain. The CDR3 spans 13 residues. The germline V gene encodes CDR1 SGHTA and CDR2 FQGNSA. V was cut by 3 bases and J by 4 bases, with 9 bases left in between. The CDR3 bases are TGTGCCAGCAGCTTCACCAAGGCAGAGACCCAGTACTTC. Amino acids: CASSFTKAETQYF. Full variable domain (rest looked up from reference TRBV7-2 and TRBJ2-5): GAGVSQSPSNKVTEKGKDVELRCDPISGHTALYWYRQSLGQGLEFLIYFQGNSAPDKSGLPSDRFSAERTGGSVSTLTIQRTQQEDSAVYLCASSFTKAETQYFGPGTRLLVL.

This rearrangement joins TRBV9 to TRBJ2-1, with 8 bases lining up with TRBD1. This CDR3 contains 15 residues. Germline V CDR1 and CDR2: SGDLS, YYNGEE. The J segment lost 10 bases and the V segment lost 3 bases, leaving 12 bases of the junction unmatched. This CDR3 is CASSETTGAVREQFF. In DNA, the CDR3 is TGTGCCAGCAGCGAGACGACAGGGGCGGTAAGAGAGCAGTTCTTC.

This clonotype is a singleton in its sample. This chain joins TRBV7-9 and TRBJ2-5; 9 positions agree with TRBD1. The germline V gene encodes CDR1 SEHNR and CDR2 FQNEAQ (reference sequence). With V trimmed by 1 base and J by 11 bases, 8 bases remained unmatched. The CDR3 is 14 amino acids. The CDR3, as DNA: TGTGCCAGCAGCTTAGACGACAGGGGGGATCAGCAGTACTTC. Encoded protein: CASSLDDRGDQQYF.

V gene TRBV2 combines with J gene TRBJ2-5; a weak D match, TRBD1 (6 bases). Per the germline V gene, CDR1 is SNHLY and CDR2 is FYNNEI. With 7 bases removed from V and 5 bases from J, the gap between germline ends came to 11 bases. The CDR3 extends over 12 amino acids. For the CDR3, the DNA is TGTGCCAGCATCCAAAGGGGGGAGACCCAGTACTTC. This sequence encodes CASIQRGETQYF.

The V call is TRBV7-8, the J call TRBJ2-5, with unresolved D. CDR1 is SGHVS, CDR2 FQNEAQ, per germline. V lost 5 bases to trimming and J lost 2 bases, with 9 bases between them. CDR3 length: 13 residues. The CDR3 nucleotides are TGTGCCAGCAGCGTTAAGAGTCAAGAGACCCAGTACTTC. Amino acids: CASSVKSQETQYF.

Of note for this clonotype: At one boundary the junction diverges from the germline segment, which might be a read error. The gene calls are TRBV20-1 and TRBJ2-4; the D is unclear. The assigned J gene may be wrong: the sequence end matches TRBJ2-7 better. Looked up from germline, CDR1 is DFQATT and CDR2 is SNEGSKA (reference sequence). The CDR3 extends over 11 amino acids. The chain's CDR3 is CSATESCEQYF. The CDR3 region has the DNA TGCAGTGCAACGGAGTCCTGCGAGCAGTACTTC.

Comments on this clonotype: Being one base from a much bigger clone, this may be a read error. This chain joins TRBV20-1 and TRBJ2-7; D gene ambiguous. Trimming took off 2 bases at V and 4 bases at J, with 6 bases between the two ends. Germline V gene data show CDR1 as DFQATT and CDR2 as SNEGSKA (reference sequence). The CDR3 contains 11 residues. The CDR3 protein is CSARMIYEQYF. CDR3 DNA: TGCAGTGCTAGAATGATATACGAGCAGTACTTC.

This clonotype has a handful of counts. This rearrangement joins TRBV27 to TRBJ1-1; D is unresolved. Trimming cost V 0 bases and J 1 base, with 12 bases left between them. CDR1 is MNHEY, CDR2 SMNVEV, per germline (reference sequence). The CDR3 contains 16 residues. The chain's CDR3 is CASSLSIASKNTEAFF. CDR3 in DNA: TGTGCCAGCAGTTTATCTATAGCAAGTAAGAACACTGAAGCTTTCTTT.

V usage is TRBV4-3 and J usage is TRBJ2-1, with unresolved D. Per the germline V gene, CDR1 is LGHNA and CDR2 is YSLEER. The CDR3 contains 16 residues. Trimming removed 0 bases at V and 5 bases at J, with 14 bases between. The CDR3 spells CASSQERQMPDNEQFF. The CDR3 DNA follows: TGCGCCAGCAGCCAAGAGCGGCAGATGCCCGACAATGAGCAGTTCTTC.

This chain links TRBV5-1 with TRBJ2-5; the match to TRBD1 covers 9 bases. The V and J ends lost 5 bases and 3 bases, in that order; junction bases with no gene match: 11. CDR1 is SGHRS and CDR2 is YFSETQ in the germline V gene. The CDR3 contains 16 residues. The CDR3 spells CASRLLTGGHEETQYF. CDR3 DNA: TGCGCCAGCAGACTACTAACAGGGGGCCATGAAGAGACCCAGTACTTC. Full variable domain (remainder filled in from reference TRBV5-1 and TRBJ2-5): KAGVTQTPRYLIKTRGQQVTLSCSPISGHRSVSWYQQTPGQGLQFLFEYFSETQRNKGNFPGRFSGRQFSNSRSEMNVSTLELGDSALYLCASRLLTGGHEETQYFGPGTRLLVL.

CDR3 amino acids: CASSLGISSYNEQFF. The CDR3 DNA follows: TGTGCCAGCAGCTTAGGGATCAGCTCCTACAATGAGCAGTTCTTC. The chain links TRBV11-1 to TRBJ2-1; D is unclear. V lost 1 base, J lost 0 bases, and 7 bases lay in between. The germline gives CDR1 SGHAT, CDR2 FQDESV (reference sequence). The CDR3 runs 15 residues.

Turning to this clonotype: One end of the junction varies from germline; a read error may be responsible. The chain recombines TRBV7-2 with TRBJ2-1; D remains unclear. The CDR3 spans 15 residues. Germline assignment: CDR1 SGHTA and CDR2 FQGNSA. Here the CDR3 DNA reads TGTGCCAGCAGCTTAGGGCGGACGGCCTACAATGAGCTGTTCTTC. It encodes CASSLGRTAYNELFF.

This clonotype was counted only a few times. The V call is TRBV7-2, the J call TRBJ1-2; the D gene is possibly TRBD1 (6 bases). V lost 3 bases and J lost 0, with 17 bases in between. The CDR3 has 17 amino acids. From germline, CDR1 is SGHTA and CDR2 FQGNSA. CDR3 bases: TGTGCCAGCAGCTTTCCGACAGGAGGGGGTCCTAACTATGGCTACACCTTC. Its translation is CASSFPTGGGPNYGYTF.

The CDR3 coding sequence is TGTGCCACCGGGGACTCCATCTACGAGCAGTACTTC. Protein: CATGDSIYEQYF. The chain combines TRBV6-1 with TRBJ2-7, with a possible D match to TRBD2 (6 bases). Trimming took 10 bases from V and 3 from J, leaving 13 bases between them. Germline loops: CDR1 MNHNS, CDR2 SASEGT. The CDR3 consists of 12 residues.

V gene TRBV19 combines with J gene TRBJ2-7; 10 nucleotides align to TRBD2. The CDR3 contains 17 residues. Germline V gene lookup returns CDR1 LNHDA and CDR2 SQIVND (reference sequence). V gave up 6 bases and J gave up 0 bases; unmatched junction bases: 11. CDR3 protein: CASSHSPGLASSYEQYF. The CDR3 coding sequence is TGTGCCAGTAGCCACTCTCCGGGACTAGCGAGCTCCTACGAGCAGTACTTC.